The 2 T cell receptor beta chains presented below share a single source sample, sequenced in a study of OX40 agonist ivuxolimab in advanced cancers. The method was immunoSEQ multiplex PCR; TCRdb's version includes in-frame clones alone and lacks a portion of them. The table shows fewer than 120,000 clones, with over 85% occurring only once. The specimen was CD4+ or CD8+ T cells sorted from blood, collected in a trial of the OX40 agonist ivuxolimab. Every receptor here comes from an adult with an advanced solid tumor such as melanoma, head and neck, liver or kidney cancer.

The table lists this clone with a few counts. V is TRBV9 and J is TRBJ1-2, with D possibly being TRBD1 (5 bases). Germline CDR1 is SGDLS and CDR2 is YYNGEE. CDR3 length: 17 residues. The V end lost 0 bases, the J end lost 3 bases, and 18 bases lay between the germline ends. CDR3 amino acids: CASSVGFGFRGDYGYTF. The DNA of the CDR3 is TGTGCCAGCAGCGTAGGGTTCGGGTTTAGGGGAGACTATGGCTACACCTTC.

This chain uses TRBV7-2 with TRBJ2-3; 7 nucleotides line up with TRBD1. V lost 6 bases to trimming and J lost 2 bases; unmatched junction nucleotides: 8. Germline-derived CDR1 and CDR2 are SGHTA and FQGNSA. The CDR3 is 15 amino acids. The CDR3: CASSYITGDTDTQYF. CDR3 DNA sequence: TGTGCCAGCAGTTATATCACAGGGGACACAGATACGCAGTATTTT.